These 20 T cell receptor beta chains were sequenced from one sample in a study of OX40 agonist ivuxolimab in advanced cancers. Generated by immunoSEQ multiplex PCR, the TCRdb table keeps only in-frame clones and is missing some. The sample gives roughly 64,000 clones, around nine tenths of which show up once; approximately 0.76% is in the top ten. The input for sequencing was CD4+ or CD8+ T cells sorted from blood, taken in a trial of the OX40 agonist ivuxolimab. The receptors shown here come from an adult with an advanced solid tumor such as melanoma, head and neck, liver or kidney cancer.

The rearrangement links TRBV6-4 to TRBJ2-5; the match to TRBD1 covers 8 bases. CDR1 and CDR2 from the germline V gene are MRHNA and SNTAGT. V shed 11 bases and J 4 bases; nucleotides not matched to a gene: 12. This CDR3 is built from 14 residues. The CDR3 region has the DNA TGTGCCGGAGAGATGACAGGGGTTCCAGAGACCCAGTACTTC. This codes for CAGEMTGVPETQYF.

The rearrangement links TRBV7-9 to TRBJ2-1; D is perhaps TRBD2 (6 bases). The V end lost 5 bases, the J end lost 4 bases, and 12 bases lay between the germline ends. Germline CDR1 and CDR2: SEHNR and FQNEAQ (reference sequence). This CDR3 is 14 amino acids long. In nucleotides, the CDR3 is TGTGCCAGCAGCCCTCCGGGGAGGTACAATGAGCAGTTCTTC. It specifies CASSPPGRYNEQFF.

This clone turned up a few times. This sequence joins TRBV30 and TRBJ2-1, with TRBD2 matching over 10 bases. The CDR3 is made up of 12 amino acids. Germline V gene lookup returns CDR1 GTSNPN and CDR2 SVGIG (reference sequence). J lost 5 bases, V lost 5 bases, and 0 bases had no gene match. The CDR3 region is CAWGLADNEQFF. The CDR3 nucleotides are TGTGCCTGGGGACTAGCGGACAATGAGCAGTTCTTC.

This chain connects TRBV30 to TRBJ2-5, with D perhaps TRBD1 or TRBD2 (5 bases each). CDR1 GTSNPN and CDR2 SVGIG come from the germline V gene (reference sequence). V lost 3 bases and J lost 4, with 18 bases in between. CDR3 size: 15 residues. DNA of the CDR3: TGTGCCTGGAGCGTACCTTCCGGGGCTGGAGAGACCCAGTACTTC. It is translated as CAWSVPSGAGETQYF.

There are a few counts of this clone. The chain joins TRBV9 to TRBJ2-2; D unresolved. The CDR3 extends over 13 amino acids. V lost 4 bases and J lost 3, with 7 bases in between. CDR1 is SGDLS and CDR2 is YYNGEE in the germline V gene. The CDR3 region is CASSSDDTGELFF. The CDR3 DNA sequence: TGTGCCAGCAGCTCAGACGACACCGGGGAGCTGTTTTTT.

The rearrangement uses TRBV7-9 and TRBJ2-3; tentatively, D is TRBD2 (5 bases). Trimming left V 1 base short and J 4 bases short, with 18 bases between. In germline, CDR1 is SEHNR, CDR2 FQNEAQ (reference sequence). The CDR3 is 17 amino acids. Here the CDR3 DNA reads TGTGCCAGCAGCTTAGATCGGCGGGTCCCCCCCCCAGATACGCAGTATTTT. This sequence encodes CASSLDRRVPPPDTQYF. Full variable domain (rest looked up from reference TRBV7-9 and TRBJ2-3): DTGVSQNPRHKITKRGQNVTFRCDPISEHNRLYWYRQTLGQGPEFLTYFQNEAQLEKSRLLSDRFSAERPKGSFSTLEIQRTEQGDSAMYLCASSLDRRVPPPDTQYFGPGTRLTVL.

The CDR3: CASSPPGTGGEQPQHF. DNA of the CDR3: TGTGCCAGCAGCCCCCCCGGGACAGGGGGCGAACAGCCCCAGCATTTT. The rearrangement links TRBV7-9 to TRBJ1-5, with 12 bases identical to TRBD1. From germline, CDR1 is SEHNR and CDR2 FQNEAQ (reference sequence). The CDR3 totals 16 residues. Trimming removed 5 bases from V and 7 bases from J; junction bases left unmatched: 9.

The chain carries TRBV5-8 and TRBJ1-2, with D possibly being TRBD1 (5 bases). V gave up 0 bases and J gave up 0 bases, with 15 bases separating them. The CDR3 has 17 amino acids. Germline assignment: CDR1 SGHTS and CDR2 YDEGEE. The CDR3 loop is CASSLGRGQGPNYGYTF. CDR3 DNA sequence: TGTGCCAGCAGCTTGGGTAGAGGGCAGGGACCTAACTATGGCTACACCTTC.

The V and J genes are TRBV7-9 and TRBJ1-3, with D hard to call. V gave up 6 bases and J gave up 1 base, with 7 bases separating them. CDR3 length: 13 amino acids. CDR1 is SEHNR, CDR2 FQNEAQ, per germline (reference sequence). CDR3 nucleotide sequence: TGTGCCAGCAGGGCGGCATCTGGAAACACCATATATTTT. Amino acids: CASRAASGNTIYF.

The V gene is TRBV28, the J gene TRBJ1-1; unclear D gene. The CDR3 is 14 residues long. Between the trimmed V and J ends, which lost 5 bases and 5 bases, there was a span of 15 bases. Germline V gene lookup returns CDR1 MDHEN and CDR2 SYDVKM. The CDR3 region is CASSAQTTGTEAFF. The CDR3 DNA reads TGTGCCAGCAGTGCTCAAACGACCGGGACTGAAGCTTTCTTT. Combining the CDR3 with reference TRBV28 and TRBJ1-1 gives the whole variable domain DVKVTQSSRYLVKRTGEKVFLECVQDMDHENMFWYRQDPGLGLRLIYFSYDVKMKEKGDIPEGYSVSREKKERFSLILESASTNQTSMYLCASSAQTTGTEAFFGQGTRLTVV.

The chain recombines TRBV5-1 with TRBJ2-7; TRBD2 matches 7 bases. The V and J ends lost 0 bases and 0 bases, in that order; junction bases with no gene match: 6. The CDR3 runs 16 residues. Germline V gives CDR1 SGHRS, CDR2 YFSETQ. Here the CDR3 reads CASSLGAGISSYEQYF. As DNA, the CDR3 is TGCGCCAGCAGCTTGGGAGCGGGGATTAGCTCCTACGAGCAGTACTTC.

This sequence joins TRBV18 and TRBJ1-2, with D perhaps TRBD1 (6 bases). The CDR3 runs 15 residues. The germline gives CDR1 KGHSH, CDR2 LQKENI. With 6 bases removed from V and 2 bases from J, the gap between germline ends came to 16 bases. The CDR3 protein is CASSPRDTLNYGYTF. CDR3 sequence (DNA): TGTGCCAGCTCTCCCCGGGACACATTAAACTATGGCTACACCTTC. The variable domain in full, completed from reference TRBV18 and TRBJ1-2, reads NAGVMQNPRHLVRRRGQEARLRCSPMKGHSHVYWYRQLPEEGLKFMVYLQKENIIDESGMPKERFSAEFPKEGPSILRIQQVVRGDSAAYFCASSPRDTLNYGYTFGSGTRLTVV.

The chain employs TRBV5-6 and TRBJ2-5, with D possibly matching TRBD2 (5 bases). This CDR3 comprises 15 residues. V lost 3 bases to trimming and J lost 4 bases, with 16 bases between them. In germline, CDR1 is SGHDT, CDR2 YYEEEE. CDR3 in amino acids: CASSSEDRGGETQYF. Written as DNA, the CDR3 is TGTGCCAGCAGCTCTGAGGACCGGGGTGGAGAGACCCAGTACTTC.

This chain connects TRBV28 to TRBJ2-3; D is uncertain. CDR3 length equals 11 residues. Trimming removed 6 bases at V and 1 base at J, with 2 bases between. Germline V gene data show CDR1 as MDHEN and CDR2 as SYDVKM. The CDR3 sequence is CASRGTDTQYF. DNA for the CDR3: TGTGCCAGCAGGGGCACAGATACGCAGTATTTT.

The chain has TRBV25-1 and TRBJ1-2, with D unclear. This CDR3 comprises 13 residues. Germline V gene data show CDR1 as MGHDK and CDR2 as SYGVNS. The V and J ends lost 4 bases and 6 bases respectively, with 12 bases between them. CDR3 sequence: CASSGFGENGYTF. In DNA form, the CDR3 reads TGTGCCAGCAGTGGGTTCGGAGAGAATGGCTACACCTTC.

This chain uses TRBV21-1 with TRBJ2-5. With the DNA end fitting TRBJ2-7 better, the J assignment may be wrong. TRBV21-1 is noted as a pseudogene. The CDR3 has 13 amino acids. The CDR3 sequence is CASSPFDGDEQYF. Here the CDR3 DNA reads TGTGCCAGCAGCCCATTCGACGGTGACGAGCAGTACTTC.

The CDR3 sequence: CASSSLGQVGNTEAFF. The CDR3 region has the DNA TGTGCCAGCAGTTCCCTCGGACAGGTTGGGAACACTGAAGCTTTCTTT. This chain links TRBV27 with TRBJ1-1; 7 positions agree with TRBD1. Germline V lookup: CDR1 MNHEY, CDR2 SMNVEV (reference sequence). The CDR3 contains 16 residues. V was clipped by 4 bases and J by 1 base; unmatched bases: 9.

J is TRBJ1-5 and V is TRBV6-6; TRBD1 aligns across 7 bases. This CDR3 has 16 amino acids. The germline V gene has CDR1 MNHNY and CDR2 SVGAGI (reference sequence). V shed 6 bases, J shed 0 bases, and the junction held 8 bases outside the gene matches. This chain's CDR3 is CASRNHRDSSNQPQHF. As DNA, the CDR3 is TGTGCCAGCAGGAACCACCGGGACAGTAGCAATCAGCCCCAGCATTTT.

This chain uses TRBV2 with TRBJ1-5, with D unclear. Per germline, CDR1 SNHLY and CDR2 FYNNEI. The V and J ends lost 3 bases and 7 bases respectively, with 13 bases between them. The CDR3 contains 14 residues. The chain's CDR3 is CASSEGTRRQPQHF. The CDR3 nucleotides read TGTGCCAGCAGTGAGGGCACGCGGAGGCAGCCCCAGCATTTT.

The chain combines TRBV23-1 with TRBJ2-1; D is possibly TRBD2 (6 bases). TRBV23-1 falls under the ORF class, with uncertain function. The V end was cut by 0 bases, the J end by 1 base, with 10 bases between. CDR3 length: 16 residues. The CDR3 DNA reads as TGCGCCAGCAGTCAATCGAGGAGCGGGTCCTACAATGAGCAGTTCTTC. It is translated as CASSQSRSGSYNEQFF.